This T cell receptor beta chain was captured in a study of Ad26.COV2.S vaccination and SARS-CoV-2 variants. As for the study in general: The donor was enrolled in the Ad26.COV2.S arm of the COV1001 trial. Study results and caveats: The study found higher spike-specific TCR breadth in vaccine than placebo recipients.

This table comes from immunoSEQ multiplex PCR, and its TCRdb copy is limited to in-frame clones, with some not included. This sample has over 450,000 clones, with roughly 87% found just once. Documented treatment: 15 to 20 received Ad26.COV2.S at low or high dose, single or two shots; about 5 received placebo; per-sample allocation not given. Repertoires come from day 63 after the first vaccine or placebo injection. Whoever gave the sample was an adult aged 18-55 years in Boston. Vaccination used an Ad26 vector expressing Wuhan-strain SARS-CoV-2 spike. This clone was found a few times. What it binds is not known. This CDR3 spans 12 amino acids. The germline CDR1 and CDR2 sequences are WNHNN and SYGVQD (reference sequence). V lost 7 bases and J 7 bases, leaving 14 bases between the germline ends.

The specimen was peripheral blood, collected in a trial of Ad26.COV2.S vaccine versus placebo. The TCR sequence derives from a person aged 18-60 years who received the Ad26.COV2.S COVID-19 vaccine or a placebo. This sequence joins TRBV10-1 and TRBJ2-7, with D possibly TRBD2 on 6 matching bases. As DNA, the CDR3 is TGCGCCAGCATGGAGGGGCGTCGGGAGCAGTACTTC. Protein: CASMEGRREQYF.